This note documents a single T cell receptor (beta chain) sequence. These data belong to a study of cytomegalovirus exposure and HLA in healthy donors. V lost 3 bases to trimming and J lost 4 bases, with 6 bases between them. Germline V gene lookup returns CDR1 SGHNT and CDR2 YYREEE (reference sequence). The CDR3 runs to 12 residues. This PCR relied on a set of 60 Vbeta primers and 13 Jbeta primers. The repertoire was sequenced with immunoSEQ multiplex PCR; TCRdb's copy has only in-frame clones and lacks some. Here the sample spans approximately 140,000 clones, almost 80% being singletons. This rearrangement joins TRBV5-4 to TRBJ2-3; D is undetermined. The TCR was taken from a man between 18 and 35 years old in good health and CMV-seronegative. Specimen: PBMCs. The CDR3: CASSSPSDTQYF. CDR3 DNA sequence: TGTGCCAGCAGCTCCCCTTCAGATACGCAGTATTTT.